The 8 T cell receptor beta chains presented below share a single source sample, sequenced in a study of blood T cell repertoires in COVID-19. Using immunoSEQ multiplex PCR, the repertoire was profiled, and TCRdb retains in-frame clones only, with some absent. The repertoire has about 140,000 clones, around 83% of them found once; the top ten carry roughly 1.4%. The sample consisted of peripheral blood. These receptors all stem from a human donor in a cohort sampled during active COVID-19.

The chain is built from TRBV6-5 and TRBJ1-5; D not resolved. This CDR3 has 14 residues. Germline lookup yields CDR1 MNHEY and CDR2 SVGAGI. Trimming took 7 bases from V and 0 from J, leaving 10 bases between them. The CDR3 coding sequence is TGTGCCAGCACCAAAGCCGGTAGCAATCAGCCCCAGCATTTT. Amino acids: CASTKAGSNQPQHF.

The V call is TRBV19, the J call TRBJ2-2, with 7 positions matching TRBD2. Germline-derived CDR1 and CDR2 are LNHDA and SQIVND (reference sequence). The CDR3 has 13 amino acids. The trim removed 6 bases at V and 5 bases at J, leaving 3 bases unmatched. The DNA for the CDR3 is TGTGCCAGTAGCGGGAGGTTTACCGGGGAGCTGTTTTTT. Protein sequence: CASSGRFTGELFF.

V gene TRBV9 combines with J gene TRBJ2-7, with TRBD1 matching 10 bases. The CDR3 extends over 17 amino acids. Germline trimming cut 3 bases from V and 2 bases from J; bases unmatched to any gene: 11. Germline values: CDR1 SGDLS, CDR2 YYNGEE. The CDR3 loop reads CASSAGTGVSNAYEQYF. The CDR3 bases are TGTGCCAGCAGCGCGGGGACAGGGGTTTCAAATGCCTACGAGCAGTACTTC.

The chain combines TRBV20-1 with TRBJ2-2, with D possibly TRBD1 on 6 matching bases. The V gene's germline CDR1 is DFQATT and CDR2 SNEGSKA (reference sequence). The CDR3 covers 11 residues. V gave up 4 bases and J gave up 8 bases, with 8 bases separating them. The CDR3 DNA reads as TGCAGTGCTAACACAGGGGGGGAGCTGTTTTTT. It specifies CSANTGGELFF.

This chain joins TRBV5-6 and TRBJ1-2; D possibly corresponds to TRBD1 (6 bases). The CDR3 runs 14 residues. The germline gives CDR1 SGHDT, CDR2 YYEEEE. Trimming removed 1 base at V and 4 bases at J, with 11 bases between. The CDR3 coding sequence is TGTGCCAGCAGCTTGTCAGGGGTCACCTATGGCTACACCTTC. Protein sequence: CASSLSGVTYGYTF.

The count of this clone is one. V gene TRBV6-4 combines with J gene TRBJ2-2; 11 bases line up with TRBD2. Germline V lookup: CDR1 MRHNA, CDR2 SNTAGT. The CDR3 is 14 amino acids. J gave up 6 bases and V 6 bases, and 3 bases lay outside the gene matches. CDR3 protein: CASRVLAGAGELFF. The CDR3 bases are TGTGCCAGCAGAGTACTAGCGGGAGCCGGGGAGCTGTTTTTT.

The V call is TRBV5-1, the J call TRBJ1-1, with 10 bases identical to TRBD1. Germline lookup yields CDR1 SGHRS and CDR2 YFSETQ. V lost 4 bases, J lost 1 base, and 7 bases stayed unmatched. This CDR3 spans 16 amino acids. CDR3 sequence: CASSGGTGVRNTEAFF. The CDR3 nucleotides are TGCGCCAGCAGCGGGGGGACAGGGGTTAGGAACACTGAAGCTTTCTTT.

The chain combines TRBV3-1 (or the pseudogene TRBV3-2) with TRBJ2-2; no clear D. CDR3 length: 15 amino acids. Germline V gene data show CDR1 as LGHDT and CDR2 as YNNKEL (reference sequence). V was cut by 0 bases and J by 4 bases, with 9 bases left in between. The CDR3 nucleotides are TGTGCCAGCAGCCAAGATGTCAGCGTCACCGGGGAGCTGTTTTTT. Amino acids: CASSQDVSVTGELFF.